The clone carrying this TCR beta chain occurred many times. Its antigen is currently unknown. V shed 2 bases and J shed 3 bases, with 1 base lying between them. CDR1 is ENHRY, CDR2 SYGVKD, per germline. This CDR3 is built from 11 residues. The CDR3 regions of TCR beta were amplified from RNA transcripts. A first-round RT-PCR of the TCR CDR3 used the HTBI primer set. TCRdb used MiXCR to reprocess the multiplex PCR reads, holding one entry per CDR3 protein. The sample includes 650,000 to 800,000 distinct CDR3 sequences, nearly 45% of them seen just once. Exclusion criteria comprised uncontrolled infection, other autoimmune disease, pregnancy or lactation. Diagnosing involved the use of clinical symptoms, serum thyroxine and TRAb, thyroid ultrasound and orbital computed tomography. This sample was taken from a study of T cells in Graves' hyperthyroidism and ophthalmopathy. Study-level results: Separation of ophthalmopathy from stable hyperthyroidism was achieved by a 13 V-J model. Most thyroid clonotypes with frequency above 0.001 were detected in blood.

The clonotype was recovered from an adult man with Graves' disease, either hyperthyroidism or ophthalmopathy (not recorded which). Sequencing was done on a sample of peripheral blood or thyroid tissue (not recorded which). The chain couples TRBV10-3 to TRBJ2-5; D unresolved. CDR3 sequence: CAISEKETQYF. CDR3 sequence (DNA): TGTGCCATCAGTGAGAAAGAGACCCAGTACTTC.